These 5 T cell receptor beta chains were all obtained from the same sample, sequenced in a study of response to subunit inactivated influenza vaccine. Each CDR3 protein is one row after TCRdb ran MiXCR on the RT-PCR reads. The data contain about 540,000 distinct CDR3 sequences, around a quarter of them seen just once; the ten biggest clones take up around 2.8%. These records were also assigned to another study, of T cells expressing NK-cell markers. In that study: Making the TCR beta cDNA relied on 5'RACE template switching with UMIs.

This specimen was CD4+ T cells sorted from PBMCs, taken approximately 13 days after vaccination. The source of these receptors is a man between 45 and 60 years old who received an inactivated influenza vaccine.

A few counts support this clonotype. V usage is TRBV20-1 and J usage is TRBJ2-7; 7 bases are shared with TRBD1. Germline V gives CDR1 DFQATT, CDR2 SNEGSKA (reference sequence). The trim removed 2 bases at V and 7 bases at J, leaving 11 bases unmatched. The CDR3 has 14 residues. The CDR3 DNA follows: TGCAGTGCTAGACCAAGACAGGGCCTGGGGGAGCAGTACTTC. Its protein product is CSARPRQGLGEQYF.

This clonotype has ten or more counts. The chain couples TRBV6-5 to TRBJ2-1; 13 bases are a match to TRBD2. This CDR3 has 18 amino acids. Germline V gene sequence: CDR1 MNHEY, CDR2 SVGAGI. The junction had 6 bases not matched to a gene; V was cut back by 1 base and J by 3 bases. Written as DNA, the CDR3 is TGTGCCAGCAGTTACTTAGGACTAGCGGGAGTGCTCTACAATGAGCAGTTCTTC. Its protein product is CASSYLGLAGVLYNEQFF.

This chain connects TRBV10-3 to TRBJ1-4; D gene ambiguous. The CDR3 has 13 residues. V was pared by 10 bases and J by 3 bases, with 12 bases between. Germline CDR1 is ENHRY and CDR2 is SYGVKD. In DNA form, the CDR3 reads TGTGCCACGGCCGGGTCGGCTAATGAAAAACTGTTTTTT. Translating gives CATAGSANEKLFF.

There are a few counts of this clonotype. The chain is built from TRBV28 and TRBJ2-4, with TRBD2 as a possible D gene (6 bases). The V end was cut by 2 bases, the J end by 6 bases, with 8 bases between. The CDR3 covers 13 residues. Looked up from germline, CDR1 is MDHEN and CDR2 is SYDVKM. CDR3 DNA sequence: TGTGCCAGCAGTTTACGGGGGAGAAACATTCAGTACTTC. Translating gives CASSLRGRNIQYF.

The chain links TRBV6-5 to TRBJ2-7; TRBD2 matches 10 bases. The J segment lost 2 bases and the V segment lost 0 bases, leaving 4 bases of the junction unmatched. The germline V gene has CDR1 MNHEY and CDR2 SVGAGI. The CDR3 length is 16 residues. The CDR3: CASSYSPSGGAYEQYF. CDR3 in DNA: TGTGCCAGCAGTTACTCGCCTAGCGGGGGAGCCTACGAGCAGTACTTC.